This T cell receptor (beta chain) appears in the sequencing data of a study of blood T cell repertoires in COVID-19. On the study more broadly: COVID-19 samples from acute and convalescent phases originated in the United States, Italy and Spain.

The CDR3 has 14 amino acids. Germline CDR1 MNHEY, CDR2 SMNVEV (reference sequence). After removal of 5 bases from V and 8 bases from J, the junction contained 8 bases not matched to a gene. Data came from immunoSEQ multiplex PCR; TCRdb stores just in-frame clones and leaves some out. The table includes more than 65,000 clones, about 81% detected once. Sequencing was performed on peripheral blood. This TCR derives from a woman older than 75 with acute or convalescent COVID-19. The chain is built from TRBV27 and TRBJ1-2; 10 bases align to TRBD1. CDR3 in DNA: TGTGCCAGCAGTGGGGACAGGGGAGTGTTCGGCTACACCTTC. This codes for CASSGDRGVFGYTF.